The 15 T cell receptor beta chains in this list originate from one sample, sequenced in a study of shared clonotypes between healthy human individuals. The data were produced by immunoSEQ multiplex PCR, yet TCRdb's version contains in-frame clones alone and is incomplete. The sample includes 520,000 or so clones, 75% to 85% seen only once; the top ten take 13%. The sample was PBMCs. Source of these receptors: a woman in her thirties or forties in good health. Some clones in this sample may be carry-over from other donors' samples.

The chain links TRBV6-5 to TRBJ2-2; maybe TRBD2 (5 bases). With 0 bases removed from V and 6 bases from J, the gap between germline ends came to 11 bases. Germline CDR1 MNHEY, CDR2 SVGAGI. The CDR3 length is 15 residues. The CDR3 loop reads CASSYSRTRAGELFF. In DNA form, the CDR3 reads TGTGCCAGCAGTTACTCGAGAACTAGGGCCGGGGAGCTGTTTTTT.

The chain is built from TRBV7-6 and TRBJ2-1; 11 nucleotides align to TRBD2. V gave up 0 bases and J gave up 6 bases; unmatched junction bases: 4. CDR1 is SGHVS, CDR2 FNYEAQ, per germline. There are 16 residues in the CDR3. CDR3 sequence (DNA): TGTGCCAGCAGCTTAGCATTTACTAGCGGGAGCAATGAGCAGTTCTTC. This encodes CASSLAFTSGSNEQFF. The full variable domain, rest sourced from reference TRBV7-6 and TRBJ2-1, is GAGVSQSPRYKVTKRGQDVALRCDPISGHVSLYWYRQALGQGPEFLTYFNYEAQQDKSGLPNDRFSAERPEGSISTLTIQRTEQRDSAMYRCASSLAFTSGSNEQFFGPGTRLTVL.

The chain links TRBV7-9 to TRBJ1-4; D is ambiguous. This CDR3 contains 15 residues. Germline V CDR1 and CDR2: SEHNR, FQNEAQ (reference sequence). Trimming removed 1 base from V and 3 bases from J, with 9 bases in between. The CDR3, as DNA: TGTGCCAGCAGCTTAGAACCGGCGGCTAATGAAAAACTGTTTTTT. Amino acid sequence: CASSLEPAANEKLFF. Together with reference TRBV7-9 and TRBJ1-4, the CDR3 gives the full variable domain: DTGVSQNPRHKITKRGQNVTFRCDPISEHNRLYWYRQTLGQGPEFLTYFQNEAQLEKSRLLSDRFSAERPKGSFSTLEIQRTEQGDSAMYLCASSLEPAANEKLFFGSGTQLSVL.

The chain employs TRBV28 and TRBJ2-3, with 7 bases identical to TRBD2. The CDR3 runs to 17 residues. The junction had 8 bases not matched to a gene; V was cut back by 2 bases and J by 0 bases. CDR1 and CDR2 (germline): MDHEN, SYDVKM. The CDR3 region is CASSLLGSGPSTDTQYF. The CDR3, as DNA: TGTGCCAGCAGTTTACTGGGTAGCGGGCCTAGCACAGATACGCAGTATTTT.

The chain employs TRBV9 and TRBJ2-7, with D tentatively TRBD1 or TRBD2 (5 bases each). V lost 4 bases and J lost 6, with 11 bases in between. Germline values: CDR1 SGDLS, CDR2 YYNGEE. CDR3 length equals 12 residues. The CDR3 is CASSLPGSEQYF. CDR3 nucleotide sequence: TGTGCCAGCAGCCTCCCAGGGAGCGAGCAGTACTTC.

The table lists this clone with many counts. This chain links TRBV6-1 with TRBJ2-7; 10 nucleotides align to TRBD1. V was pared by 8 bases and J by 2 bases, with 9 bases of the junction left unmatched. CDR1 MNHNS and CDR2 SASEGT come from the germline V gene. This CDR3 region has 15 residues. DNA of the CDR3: TGTGCCAGCGGTCGAAAGGGGACAGGGGCCTACGAGCAGTACTTC. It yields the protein CASGRKGTGAYEQYF.

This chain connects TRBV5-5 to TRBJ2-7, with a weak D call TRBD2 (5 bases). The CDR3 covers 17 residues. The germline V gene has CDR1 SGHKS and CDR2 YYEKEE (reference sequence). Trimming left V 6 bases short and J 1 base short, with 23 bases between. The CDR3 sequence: CASTFGLSGSFSYEQYF. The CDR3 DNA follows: TGTGCCAGCACCTTTGGCCTGTCGGGGAGTTTTTCCTACGAGCAGTACTTC.

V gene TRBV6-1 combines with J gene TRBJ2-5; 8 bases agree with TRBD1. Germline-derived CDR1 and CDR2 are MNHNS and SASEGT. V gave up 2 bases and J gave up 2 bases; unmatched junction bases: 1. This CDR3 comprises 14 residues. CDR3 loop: CASSETGGQETQYF. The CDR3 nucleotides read TGTGCCAGCAGTGAAACAGGGGGACAAGAGACCCAGTACTTC.

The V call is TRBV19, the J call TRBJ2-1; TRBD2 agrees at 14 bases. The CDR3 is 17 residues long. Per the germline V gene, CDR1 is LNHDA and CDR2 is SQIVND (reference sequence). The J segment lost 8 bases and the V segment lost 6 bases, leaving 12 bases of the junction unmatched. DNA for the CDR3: TGTGCCAGTAGCCCTAGAGGGACTAGCGGGAGAGGGTATGAGCAGTTCTTC. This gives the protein CASSPRGTSGRGYEQFF.

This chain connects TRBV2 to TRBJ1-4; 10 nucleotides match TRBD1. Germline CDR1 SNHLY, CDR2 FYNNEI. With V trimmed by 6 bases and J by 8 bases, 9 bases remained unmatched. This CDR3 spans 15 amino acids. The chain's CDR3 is CASSPLGTGDEKLFF. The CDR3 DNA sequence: TGTGCCAGCAGCCCATTGGGGACAGGGGACGAAAAACTGTTTTTT.

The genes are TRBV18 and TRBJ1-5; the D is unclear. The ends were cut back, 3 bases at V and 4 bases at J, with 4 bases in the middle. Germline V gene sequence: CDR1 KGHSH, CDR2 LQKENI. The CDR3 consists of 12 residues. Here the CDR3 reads CASSPMNQPQHF. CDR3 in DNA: TGTGCCAGCTCACCGATGAATCAGCCCCAGCATTTT. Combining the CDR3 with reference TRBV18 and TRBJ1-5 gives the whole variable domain NAGVMQNPRHLVRRRGQEARLRCSPMKGHSHVYWYRQLPEEGLKFMVYLQKENIIDESGMPKERFSAEFPKEGPSILRIQQVVRGDSAAYFCASSPMNQPQHFGDGTRLSIL.

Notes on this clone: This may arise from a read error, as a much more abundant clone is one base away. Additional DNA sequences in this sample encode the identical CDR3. Written as DNA, the CDR3 is TGTGCCAGCAGCTCCGACAATGAGCAGTTCTTC. This codes for CASSSDNEQFF. This chain links TRBV7-2 with TRBJ2-1; the D is unclear. The CDR3 length is 11 residues. Germline values: CDR1 SGHTA, CDR2 FQGNSA.

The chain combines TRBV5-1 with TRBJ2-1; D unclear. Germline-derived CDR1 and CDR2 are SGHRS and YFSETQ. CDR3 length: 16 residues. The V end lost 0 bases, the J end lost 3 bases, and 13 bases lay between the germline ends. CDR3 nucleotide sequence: TGCGCCAGCAGCTTGGCTTCGGGCACCCTCTACAATGAGCAGTTCTTC. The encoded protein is CASSLASGTLYNEQFF.

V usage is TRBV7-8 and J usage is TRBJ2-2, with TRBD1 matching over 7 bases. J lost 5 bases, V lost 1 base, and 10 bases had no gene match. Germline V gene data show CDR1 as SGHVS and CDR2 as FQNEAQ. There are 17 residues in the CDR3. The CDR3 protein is CASSLEGRQGGTGELFF. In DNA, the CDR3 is TGTGCCAGCAGCTTAGAGGGTCGACAGGGTGGGACCGGGGAGCTGTTTTTT.

This chain's CDR3 is CASSPGTGPFWDEKLFF. CDR3 DNA: TGCGCCAGCAGCCCGGGGACAGGGCCCTTTTGGGATGAAAAACTGTTTTTT. The chain links TRBV5-1 to TRBJ1-4; 9 bases fit TRBD1. In germline, CDR1 is SGHRS, CDR2 YFSETQ. The CDR3 is 17 amino acids. V trimming: 4 bases; J trimming: 6 bases; junction bases outside the gene matches: 13.